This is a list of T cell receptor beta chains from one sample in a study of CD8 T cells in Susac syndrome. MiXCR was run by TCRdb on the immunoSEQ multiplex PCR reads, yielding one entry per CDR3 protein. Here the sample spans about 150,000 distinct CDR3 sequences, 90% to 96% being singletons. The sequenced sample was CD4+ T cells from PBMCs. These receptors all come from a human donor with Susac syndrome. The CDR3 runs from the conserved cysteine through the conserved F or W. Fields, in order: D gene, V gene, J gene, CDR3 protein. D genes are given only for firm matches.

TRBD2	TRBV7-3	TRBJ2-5	CASSRGTSGVETQYF
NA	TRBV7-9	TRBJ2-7	CASSSIHYEQYF
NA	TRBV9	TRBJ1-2	CASAVFQGGGYTF
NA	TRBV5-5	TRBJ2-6	CASSLRFGGHVLTF
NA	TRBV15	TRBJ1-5	CATSRDRNQPQHF
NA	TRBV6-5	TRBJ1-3	CASSYTWGTRSGNTIYF
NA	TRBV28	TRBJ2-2	CASSLVRVTGELFF
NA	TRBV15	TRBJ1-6	CATSPADNSPLHF
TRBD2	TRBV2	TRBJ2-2	CASRRTSGRGYTGELFF
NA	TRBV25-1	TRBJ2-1	CASSEGVRNNEQFF
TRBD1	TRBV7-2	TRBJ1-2	CASSPQTGLWGYTF
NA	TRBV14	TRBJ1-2	CASSQAVLYGYTF
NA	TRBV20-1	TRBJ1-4	CSAPGGEKLFF
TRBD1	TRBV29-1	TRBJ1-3	CSVQTGGNTIYF
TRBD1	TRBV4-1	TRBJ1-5	CASRLGTVQSAQHF
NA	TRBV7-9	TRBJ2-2	CASSFTPTGNTGELFF
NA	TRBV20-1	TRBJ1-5	CSAAQGSSNQPQHF
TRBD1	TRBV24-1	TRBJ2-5	CATSDSRTGGGETQYF
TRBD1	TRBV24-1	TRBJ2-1	CATSERGQGNEQFF
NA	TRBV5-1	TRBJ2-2	CASSGPRGNTGELFF
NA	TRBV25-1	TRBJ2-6	CASRPGPSGANVLTF
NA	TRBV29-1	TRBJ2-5	CSAFMPRTGETQYF
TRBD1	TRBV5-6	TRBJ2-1	CASSFYRDRVYSEQFF
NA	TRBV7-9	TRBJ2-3	CASSPASGTDTQYF
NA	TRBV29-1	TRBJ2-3	CSVGTDTQYF
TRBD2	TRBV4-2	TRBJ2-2	CASSPVSGRGDTGELFF
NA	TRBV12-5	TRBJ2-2	CASGQGGTGELFF
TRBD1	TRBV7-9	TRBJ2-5	CASSPDRGVRETQYF
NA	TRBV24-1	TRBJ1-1	CATSDHSSEAFF
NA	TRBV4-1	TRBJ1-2	CASSQDPVNYGYTF
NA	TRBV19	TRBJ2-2	CAISWGVNTGELFF
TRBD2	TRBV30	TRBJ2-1	CAWSAAGNTYNEQFF
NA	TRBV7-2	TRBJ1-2	CASSQRGGRYTF
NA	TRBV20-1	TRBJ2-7	CSARAGRRAYEQYF
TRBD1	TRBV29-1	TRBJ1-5	CSVAGTENQPQHF
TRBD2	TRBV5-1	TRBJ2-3	CASSRGLAGASTDTQYF
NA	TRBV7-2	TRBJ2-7	CASSPDPSGMQYF
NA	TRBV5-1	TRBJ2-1	CASSPRADTNEQFF
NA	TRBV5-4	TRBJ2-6	CASSLGGGNSGANVLTF
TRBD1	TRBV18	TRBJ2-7	CASSPPGTVSYEQYF
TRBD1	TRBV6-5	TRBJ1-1	CATRDSVLTEAFF
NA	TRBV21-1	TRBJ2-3	CARLTGGRADTQYF
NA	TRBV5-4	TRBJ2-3	CASSLVGPLTDTQYF
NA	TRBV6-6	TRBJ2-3	CASSYMWPDTQYF
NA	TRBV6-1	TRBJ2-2	CASHGPANTGELFF
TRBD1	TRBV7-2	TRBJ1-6	CASSYGDRGFSPLHF
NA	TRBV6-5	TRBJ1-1	CASSYGGGEAFF
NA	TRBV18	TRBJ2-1	CASSPRVDNEQFF
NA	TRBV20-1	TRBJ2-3	CSARRQPGTDTQYF
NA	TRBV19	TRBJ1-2	CASSADGAGARGYTF
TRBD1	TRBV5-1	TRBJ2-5	CASSSGQGTQETQYF
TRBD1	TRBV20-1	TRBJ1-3	CSALPDRGGNTIYF
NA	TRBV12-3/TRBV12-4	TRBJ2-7	CASSPRQPSSYEQYF
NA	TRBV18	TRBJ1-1	CASSHSDGSITEAFF
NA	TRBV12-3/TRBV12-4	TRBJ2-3	CASTPAGLYTDTQYF
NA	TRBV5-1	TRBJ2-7	CASSRDRGFPSYEQYF